This passage covers 7 T cell receptor beta chains from one sample sequenced in a study of shared clonotypes between healthy human individuals. The table came from immunoSEQ multiplex PCR; TCRdb's copy has only in-frame clones and leaves some out. There are over a million clones in the sample; under 80% occur only once, and around 1.5% lies in the top ten. Sequences were obtained from memory CD4+ T cells sorted from blood. Subset in this sample: CD45RA-negative fraction. The receptors come from a man younger than 30 in good health.

Points on this clone: A far larger clone is one nucleotide away, so this likely arose from a read error. The chain has TRBV7-3 and TRBJ1-1, with D possibly TRBD1 on 5 matching bases. The CDR3 is 13 amino acids. Germline V gene data show CDR1 as SGHTA and CDR2 as FQGTGA. V was clipped by 5 bases and J by 1 base, with 8 bases between them. CDR3 region: CASSPGPNTEAFF. The CDR3, as DNA: TGTGCCAGCAGCCCGGGACCGAACACTGAAGCTTTCTTT. The full variable domain, its missing parts supplied by reference TRBV7-3 and TRBJ1-1, is GAGVSQTPSNKVTEKGKYVELRCDPISGHTALYWYRQSLGQGPEFLIYFQGTGAADDSGLPNDRFFAVRPEGSVSTLKIQRTERGDSAVYLCASSPGPNTEAFFGQGTRLTVV.

A remark on this clone: This may arise from a read error, as a much more abundant clone is one base away. The chain employs TRBV7-9 and TRBJ1-3, with a tentative D call TRBD1 (6 bases). Germline V gene sequence: CDR1 SEHNR, CDR2 FQNEAQ (reference sequence). With 5 bases removed from V and 1 base from J, the gap between germline ends came to 9 bases. The CDR3 totals 14 residues. The CDR3 sequence is CASSPQGSGNTIYF. The CDR3 DNA is TGTGCCAGCAGCCCACAGGGTTCTGGAAACACCATATATTTT.

This chain connects TRBV19 to TRBJ2-7; 10 positions agree with TRBD1. Germline trimming cut 7 bases from V and 7 bases from J; bases unmatched to any gene: 13. Germline CDR1 is LNHDA and CDR2 is SQIVND (reference sequence). The CDR3 is 15 amino acids. In DNA, the CDR3 is TGTGCCAGTACGGTAAAGGGACAGGGGTTAGAGGAGCAGTACTTC. The encoded protein is CASTVKGQGLEEQYF. Together with reference TRBV19 and TRBJ2-7, the CDR3 gives the full variable domain: DGGITQSPKYLFRKEGQNVTLSCEQNLNHDAMYWYRQDPGQGLRLIYYSQIVNDFQKGDIAEGYSVSREKKESFPLTVTSAQKNPTAFYLCASTVKGQGLEEQYFGPGTRLTVT.

This chain connects TRBV29-1 to TRBJ2-5; 11 bases agree with TRBD1. The germline V gene has CDR1 SQVTM and CDR2 ANQGSEA. The length of the CDR3 is 14 residues. With 6 bases clipped from V and 5 bases from J, the junction kept 8 bases outside the gene matches. The CDR3 loop is CSVTGTGGGETQYF. As DNA, the CDR3 is TGCAGCGTGACCGGGACAGGGGGAGGGGAGACCCAGTACTTC.

With respect to this clone: The same CDR3 arises from other DNA sequences in this sample as well. The V call is TRBV5-1, the J call TRBJ2-3; D might be TRBD1 (6 bases). This CDR3 spans 15 amino acids. Trimming stripped 0 bases from V and 4 bases from J, with 12 bases between. The V gene's germline CDR1 is SGHRS and CDR2 YFSETQ. The CDR3 loop is CASSLASGGADTQYF. For the CDR3, the DNA is TGCGCCAGCAGCTTGGCTTCTGGGGGCGCAGATACGCAGTATTTT.

The V call is TRBV5-1, the J call TRBJ1-2, with 7 bases that match TRBD1. After removal of 4 bases from V and 6 bases from J, the junction contained 9 bases not matched to a gene. The CDR3 is 14 amino acids. Per the germline V gene, CDR1 is SGHRS and CDR2 is YFSETQ. CDR3 nucleotide sequence: TGCGCCAGCAGCCTCCAGGGAGGGGGCGATGGCTACACCTTC. Translating gives CASSLQGGGDGYTF.

There are a few counts of this clone. The rearrangement joins TRBV10-3 to TRBJ1-2, with D possibly matching TRBD1 (6 bases). The CDR3 runs 15 residues. CDR1 ENHRY and CDR2 SYGVKD come from the germline V gene. Trimming removed 4 bases from V and 4 bases from J, with 16 bases in between. The CDR3 loop is CAISAPGERGYGYTF. The CDR3 DNA reads as TGTGCCATCAGTGCCCCAGGGGAAAGAGGCTATGGCTACACCTTC.